This TCR beta chain was sequenced during a study of control samples from healthy donors and cancer patients. Assay: immunoSEQ multiplex PCR; the TCRdb copy retains only in-frame clones and omits some. The profile covers 75,000 to 90,000 clones, with roughly 84% appearing a single time and 2.1% taken by the ten largest. This clone was seen only once. Germline values: CDR1 SGHVS, CDR2 FNYEAQ. The V gene lost 1 base and the J gene lost 4 bases, with 11 bases spanning the gap. This CDR3 has 15 residues. Sequencing used blood. This TCR was recovered from a woman in her 40s in good health. The genes are TRBV7-6 and TRBJ2-1; D unclear. The CDR3 here is CASSLGGSVYNEQFF. The CDR3 nucleotides are TGTGCCAGCAGCTTAGGAGGCTCTGTTTACAATGAGCAGTTCTTC.